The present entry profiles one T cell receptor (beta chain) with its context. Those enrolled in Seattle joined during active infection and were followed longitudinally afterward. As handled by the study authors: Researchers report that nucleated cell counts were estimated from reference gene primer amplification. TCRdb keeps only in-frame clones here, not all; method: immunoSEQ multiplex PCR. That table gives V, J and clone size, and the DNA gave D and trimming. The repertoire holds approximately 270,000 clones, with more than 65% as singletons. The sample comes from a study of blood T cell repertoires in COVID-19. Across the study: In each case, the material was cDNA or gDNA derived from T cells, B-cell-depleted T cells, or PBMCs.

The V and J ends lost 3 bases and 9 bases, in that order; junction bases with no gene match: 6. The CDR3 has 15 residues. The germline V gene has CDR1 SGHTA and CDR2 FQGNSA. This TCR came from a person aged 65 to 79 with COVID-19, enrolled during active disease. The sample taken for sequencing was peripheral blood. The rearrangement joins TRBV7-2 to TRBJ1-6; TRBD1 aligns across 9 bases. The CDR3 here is CASSFRQGDSSPLHF. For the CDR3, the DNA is TGTGCCAGCAGCTTCAGACAGGGGGATAGTTCACCCCTCCACTTT. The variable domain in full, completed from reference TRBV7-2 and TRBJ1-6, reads GAGVSQSPSNKVTEKGKDVELRCDPISGHTALYWYRQSLGQGLEFLIYFQGNSAPDKSGLPSDRFSAERTGGSVSTLTIQRTQQEDSAVYLCASSFRQGDSSPLHFGNGTRLTVT.